This TCR beta chain came from a study of blood T cell repertoires in COVID-19. Turning to the study itself: Specimens from acute and convalescent COVID-19 originated in the United States, Italy and Spain. Sources were T cells, B-cell-depleted T cells, or PBMCs; the material itself was cDNA or gDNA.

Original analysis: Reference gene primer amplification gave estimated nucleated cell counts. The data were produced by immunoSEQ multiplex PCR, yet TCRdb's version contains in-frame clones alone and is incomplete. V, J and clone size were drawn from that table, and D and trimming were deduced from the DNA. The repertoire holds some 120,000 clones, with about 83% as singletons. This CDR3 has 15 residues. The V and J ends lost 0 bases and 6 bases respectively, with 14 bases between them. Germline-derived CDR1 and CDR2 are MDHEN and SYDVKM. The sample taken for sequencing was peripheral blood. The TCR originated in a human donor in a cohort sampled during active COVID-19. J is TRBJ1-1 and V is TRBV28, with D possibly TRBD1 on 6 matching bases. The CDR3 is CASSLWSGESAEAFF. CDR3 in DNA: TGTGCCAGCAGTTTATGGTCAGGGGAGAGCGCTGAAGCTTTCTTT.